This TCR beta chain was sequenced for a study of response to subunit inactivated influenza vaccine. This clonotype has a count of ten or more. Its specificity is not known. TCRdb recomputed calls from the RT-PCR reads with MiXCR, one row per CDR3 protein. The repertoire holds about 520,000 distinct CDR3 sequences, with approximately 7.2% as singletons. Germline CDR1 and CDR2: MGHRA and YSYEKL. The CDR3 is 13 residues long. The ends were cut back, 4 bases at V and 4 bases at J, with 8 bases in the middle. Study conclusions and caveats: It was the authors' suggestion that each seasonal influenza vaccination recruits few new T cells.

The chain carries TRBV4-1 and TRBJ2-1; D perhaps matches TRBD2 (5 bases). The receptor comes from a man between 45 and 75 years old who received an inactivated influenza vaccine. The material was PBMCs from blood, obtained about 23 months after vaccination. This CDR3 reads CASSPGGYNEQFF. CDR3 nucleotides: TGCGCCAGCAGCCCCGGCGGGTACAATGAGCAGTTCTTC.